These 26 T cell receptor beta chains were all obtained from the same sample, sequenced in a study of identical twins. In TCRdb, the 5' RACE reads were re-called with MiXCR into one record per CDR3 protein. This table holds more than 1.5 million distinct CDR3 sequences, about 32% found once. Sequencing input: cord blood. These receptors all come from a newborn girl in good health.

The chain carries TRBV25-1 and TRBJ2-2, with 9 bases identical to TRBD2. The V gene end was trimmed by 3 bases and the J gene end by 3 bases; junction bases not matched to a gene: 5. CDR3 length: 16 residues. Germline assignment: CDR1 MGHDK and CDR2 SYGVNS. Here the CDR3 reads CASSEIAGEDTGELFF. In DNA, the CDR3 is TGTGCCAGCAGTGAGATAGCGGGAGAGGACACCGGGGAGCTGTTTTTT.

This clonotype was counted only a few times. The CDR3 spells CATRPTGLSTDTQYF. In nucleotides, the CDR3 is TGTGCCACCAGACCGACAGGGCTGAGCACAGATACGCAGTATTTT. V and J are TRBV24-1 and TRBJ2-3; 7 nucleotides agree with TRBD1. The CDR3 sequence is 15 residues long. The junction had 6 bases not matched to a gene; V was cut back by 7 bases and J by 0 bases. CDR1 is KGHDR, CDR2 SFDVKD, per germline.

Turning to this clonotype: A much more abundant neighbour one base away suggests this may be a read error. The chain combines TRBV10-3 with TRBJ2-1; unclear D gene. There are 12 residues in the CDR3. Germline CDR1 ENHRY, CDR2 SYGVKD. The CDR3 coding sequence is TGTGCCACCAGTGGCCGTCGCAATGAGCAGTTCTTC. It encodes CATSGRRNEQFF.

This clonotype was counted only a few times. The chain combines TRBV20-1 with TRBJ2-5; 9 bases fit TRBD1. The J call may be mistaken, given a closer DNA end match to TRBJ2-7. There are 13 residues in the CDR3. Germline V lookup: CDR1 DFQATT, CDR2 SNEGSKA (reference sequence). The DNA of the CDR3 is TGCAGTGCACCGGGACAGGGTCTCGACGAGCAGTACTTC. Protein product: CSAPGQGLDEQYF.

This clonotype has a handful of counts. The V and J genes are TRBV12-3 or TRBV12-4 and TRBJ1-4; possible D gene TRBD1, 6 bases. The CDR3 covers 15 residues. The V end was cut by 5 bases, the J end by 1 base, with 11 bases between. This chain's CDR3 is CASSPEGGTNEKLFF. The CDR3, as DNA: TGTGCCAGCAGTCCCGAGGGGGGAACTAATGAAAAACTGTTTTTT.

This clonotype was seen a single time. The chain carries TRBV9 and TRBJ2-1, with 7 bases identical to TRBD1. The CDR3 runs 17 residues. With V trimmed by 0 bases and J by 0 bases, 6 bases remained unmatched. CDR1 and CDR2 (germline): SGDLS, YYNGEE. CDR3 amino acids: CASSVGRGQSSYNEQFF. The DNA for the CDR3 is TGTGCCAGCAGCGTAGGTAGGGGACAGAGCTCCTACAATGAGCAGTTCTTC.

There are a few counts of this clonotype. The chain recombines TRBV6-5 with TRBJ2-3; 11 bases align to TRBD2. CDR3 length: 18 amino acids. Per germline, CDR1 MNHEY and CDR2 SVGAGI. Trimming cost V 0 bases and J 3 bases; bases outside gene matches: 8. CDR3 nucleotides: TGTGCCAGCAGTTACTCCTCGTCTAGCGGGAGGAGGACAGATACGCAGTATTTT. This sequence encodes CASSYSSSSGRRTDTQYF.

This clonotype appeared a few times. V usage is TRBV20-1 and J usage is TRBJ1-1, with D possibly being TRBD1 (5 bases). V lost 1 base and J 4 bases, leaving 10 bases between the germline ends. The germline V gene has CDR1 DFQATT and CDR2 SNEGSKA (reference sequence). The CDR3 covers 13 residues. The CDR3 DNA follows: TGCAGTGCTAGAGGGGGCGCGGGCACTGAAGCTTTCTTT. Its protein is CSARGGAGTEAFF.

Details on this clonotype: A read error is possible here, since a much larger clone lies one base away. The rearrangement uses TRBV29-1 and TRBJ2-1; D gene unclear. The CDR3 runs 13 residues. V was cut by 4 bases and J by 6 bases, with 13 bases left in between. Germline V lookup: CDR1 SQVTM, CDR2 ANQGSEA. Here the CDR3 reads CSVVGRRGNEQFF. CDR3 bases: TGCAGCGTTGTAGGTAGGAGAGGCAATGAGCAGTTCTTC.

V usage is TRBV11-2 and J usage is TRBJ2-1, with 8 bases identical to TRBD2. Looked up from germline, CDR1 is SGHAT and CDR2 is FQNNGV. The CDR3 is made up of 17 amino acids. Trimming cost V 1 base and J 4 bases; bases outside gene matches: 9. CDR3 loop: CASSLGVAGNLYNEQFF. CDR3 bases: TGTGCCAGCAGCTTAGGGGTAGCGGGAAACCTTTACAATGAGCAGTTCTTC.

This rearrangement joins TRBV20-1 to TRBJ2-7; D assignment may be TRBD1 or TRBD2 (5 bases each). Looked up from germline, CDR1 is DFQATT and CDR2 is SNEGSKA (reference sequence). The V end was cut by 3 bases, the J end by 3 bases, with 15 bases between. CDR3 length equals 14 residues. CDR3 in DNA: TGCAGTGCTAGGGGGGTACGAAGGGACTACGAGCAGTACTTC. As protein: CSARGVRRDYEQYF.

This clonotype was seen a few times. The chain recombines TRBV10-3 with TRBJ2-7; 9 bases match TRBD1. Germline CDR1 ENHRY, CDR2 SYGVKD. The CDR3 consists of 14 residues. With 4 bases clipped from V and 3 bases from J, the junction kept 4 bases outside the gene matches. For the CDR3, the DNA is TGTGCCATCAGTGCCGGGACAGGGAACTACGAGCAGTACTTC. Its translation is CAISAGTGNYEQYF.

The V gene is TRBV5-1, the J gene TRBJ2-3; TRBD1 aligns across 7 bases. The CDR3 contains 15 residues. Germline V lookup: CDR1 SGHRS, CDR2 YFSETQ. V dropped 5 bases and J dropped 1; count of bases not matched to a gene: 7. CDR3 coding DNA: TGCGCCAGCAGGTACTCGACAGGGCGCACAGATACGCAGTATTTT. Its translation is CASRYSTGRTDTQYF.

The chain has TRBV11-2 and TRBJ1-1, with 9 bases fitting TRBD1. V gave up 5 bases and J gave up 5 bases; unmatched junction bases: 6. This CDR3 region has 14 residues. Germline lookup yields CDR1 SGHAT and CDR2 FQNNGV. DNA for the CDR3: TGTGCCAGCAGCCACGGACAGGGGAGGACTGAAGCTTTCTTT. Amino acids: CASSHGQGRTEAFF.

The chain employs TRBV4-1 and TRBJ2-2, with no clear D. Germline CDR1 is MGHRA and CDR2 is YSYEKL. The CDR3 extends over 14 amino acids. Trimming stripped 3 bases from V and 5 bases from J, with 10 bases between. The CDR3 region has the DNA TGCGCCAGCAGCCACCTTTTGGGTACCGGGGAGCTGTTTTTT. Its protein is CASSHLLGTGELFF.

This chain connects TRBV24-1 to TRBJ2-7; 8 bases agree with TRBD2. Germline V gene sequence: CDR1 KGHDR, CDR2 SFDVKD. Trimming cost V 3 bases and J 2 bases; bases outside gene matches: 5. The CDR3 extends over 15 amino acids. The CDR3 reads CATSDASGPTYEQYF. The CDR3 coding sequence is TGTGCCACCAGTGATGCTAGCGGGCCCACCTACGAGCAGTACTTC.

This clonotype was counted a few times. V usage is TRBV7-9 and J usage is TRBJ1-1, with D possibly being TRBD1 (6 bases). CDR1 and CDR2 from the germline V gene are SEHNR and FQNEAQ (reference sequence). The CDR3 extends over 13 amino acids. The V end lost 9 bases, the J end lost 1 base, and 12 bases lay between the germline ends. This CDR3 reads CARRGARNTEAFF. DNA for the CDR3: TGTGCCAGGAGGGGGGCCAGGAACACTGAAGCTTTCTTT.

In its sample, this clonotype was seen a few times. J is TRBJ2-1 and V is TRBV6-1, with 13 bases fitting TRBD2. The length of the CDR3 is 15 residues. Germline V gives CDR1 MNHNS, CDR2 SASEGT. Trimming at V came to 9 bases and at J to 7 bases, leaving 9 bases not matched to a gene. CDR3 loop: CASAPLAGGKNEQFF. The CDR3 DNA is TGTGCCAGTGCACCACTAGCGGGGGGGAAAAATGAGCAGTTCTTC.

Regarding this clonotype: It may be a read error: a sequence one base away is much more abundant. This chain uses TRBV20-1 with TRBJ2-1; D unclear. Germline lookup yields CDR1 DFQATT and CDR2 SNEGSKA (reference sequence). This CDR3 has 9 amino acids. V shed 0 bases and J shed 13 bases, with 4 bases lying between them. The CDR3 loop is CSARETQFF. DNA for the CDR3: TGCAGTGCTAGAGAGACCCAGTTCTTC.

This clonotype was detected a few times. J is TRBJ2-7 and V is TRBV14; D is possibly TRBD1 or TRBD2 (5 bases each). CDR1 and CDR2 from the germline V gene are SGHDN and FVKESK. The CDR3 totals 16 residues. The ends were cut back, 3 bases at V and 3 bases at J, with 18 bases in the middle. CDR3 residues: CASSQVTGPTFYEQYF. The CDR3 DNA sequence: TGTGCCAGCAGCCAGGTTACGGGACCGACATTCTACGAGCAGTACTTC.

The table lists this clonotype with a few counts. V usage is TRBV28 and J usage is TRBJ2-4, with 8 bases aligning to TRBD1. The J call may be mistaken, given a closer DNA end match to TRBJ2-7. Germline-derived CDR1 and CDR2 are MDHEN and SYDVKM. This CDR3 contains 14 residues. The CDR3 protein is CASSSPGGGYEQYF. CDR3 bases: TGTGCCAGCAGTTCCCCAGGGGGCGGCTACGAGCAGTACTTC.

Only one count was recorded for this clonotype. This chain links TRBV28 with TRBJ2-5; maybe TRBD1 (6 bases). The end of the DNA aligns better with TRBJ2-1, so the J call may be wrong. The CDR3 length is 13 residues. The germline CDR1 and CDR2 sequences are MDHEN and SYDVKM. The CDR3 nucleotides read TGTGCCAGCAGTTTTTGGGGACAAGAGACCCAGTTCTTC. It codes for CASSFWGQETQFF.

The rearrangement uses TRBV20-1 and TRBJ2-7; D gene ambiguous. V lost 1 base and J lost 2, with 12 bases in between. CDR1 and CDR2 (germline): DFQATT, SNEGSKA (reference sequence). CDR3 length: 14 residues. The CDR3 loop reads CSARASSLAYEQYF. CDR3 in DNA: TGCAGTGCTAGAGCTTCCTCTCTAGCCTACGAGCAGTACTTC.

In DNA, the CDR3 is TGTGCCAGCAGCCAGGCTAGCGGGAGGTACTACGAGCAGTACTTC. Translating it yields CASSQASGRYYEQYF. The chain couples TRBV27 to TRBJ2-7; 11 bases are a match to TRBD2. The CDR3 sequence is 15 residues long. Germline CDR1 and CDR2: MNHEY and SMNVEV (reference sequence). J lost 3 bases, V lost 6 bases, and 7 bases had no gene match.

The chain links TRBV20-1 to TRBJ1-1; a possible D gene is TRBD1 (6 bases). In germline, CDR1 is DFQATT, CDR2 SNEGSKA (reference sequence). V lost 3 bases, J lost 3 bases, and 17 bases lay in between. The CDR3 covers 15 residues. The CDR3, as DNA: TGCAGTGCTAGGGGACACATAACACACCACACTGAAGCTTTCTTT. It codes for CSARGHITHHTEAFF.

CDR3 DNA sequence: TGTGCCAGCAGCTCATCAGAGCGGGGAAGTGGCTACACCTTC. Translated: CASSSSERGSGYTF. The V gene is TRBV7-6, the J gene TRBJ1-2; D unresolved. CDR1 is SGHVS and CDR2 is FNYEAQ in the germline V gene. The CDR3 contains 14 residues. V was clipped by 4 bases and J by 7 bases, with 16 bases between them.